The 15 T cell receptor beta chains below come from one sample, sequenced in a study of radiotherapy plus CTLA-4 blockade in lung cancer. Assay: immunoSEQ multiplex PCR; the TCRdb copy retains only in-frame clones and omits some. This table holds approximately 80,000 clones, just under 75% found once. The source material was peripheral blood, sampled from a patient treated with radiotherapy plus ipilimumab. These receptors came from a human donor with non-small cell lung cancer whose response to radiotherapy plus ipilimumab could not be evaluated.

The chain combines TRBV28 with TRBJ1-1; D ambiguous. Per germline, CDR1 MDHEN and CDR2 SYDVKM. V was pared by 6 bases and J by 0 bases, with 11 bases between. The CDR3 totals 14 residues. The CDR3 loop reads CASSKGGMNTEAFF. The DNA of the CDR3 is TGTGCCAGCAGCAAAGGAGGCATGAACACTGAAGCTTTCTTT.

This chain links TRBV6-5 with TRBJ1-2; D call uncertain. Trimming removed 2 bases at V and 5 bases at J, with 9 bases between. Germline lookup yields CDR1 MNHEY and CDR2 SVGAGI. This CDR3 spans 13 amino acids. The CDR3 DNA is TGTGCCAGCAGTTACGATCAGTCGTATGGCTACACCTTC. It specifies CASSYDQSYGYTF.

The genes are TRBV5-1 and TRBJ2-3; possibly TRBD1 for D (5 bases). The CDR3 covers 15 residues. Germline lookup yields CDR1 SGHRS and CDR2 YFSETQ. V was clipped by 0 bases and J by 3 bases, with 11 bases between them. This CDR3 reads CASSLVGQRTDTQYF. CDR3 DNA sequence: TGCGCCAGCAGCTTGGTGGGGCAGCGAACAGATACGCAGTATTTT.

The CDR3 sequence is CASSPIGVGGREQYF. Written as DNA, the CDR3 is TGCGCCAGCAGCCCGATAGGAGTCGGGGGTAGGGAGCAGTACTTC. J is TRBJ2-7 and V is TRBV4-1; tentative D call: TRBD2 (6 bases). V lost 4 bases to trimming and J lost 7 bases, with 20 bases between them. The germline V gene has CDR1 MGHRA and CDR2 YSYEKL. The CDR3 contains 15 residues.

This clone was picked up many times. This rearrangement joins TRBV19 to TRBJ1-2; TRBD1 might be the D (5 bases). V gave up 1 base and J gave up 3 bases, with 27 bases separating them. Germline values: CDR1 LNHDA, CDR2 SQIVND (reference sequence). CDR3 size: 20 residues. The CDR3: CASSIAGGGVDFNLYYGYTF. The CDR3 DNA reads TGTGCCAGTAGTATAGCCGGGGGAGGAGTGGATTTCAATCTCTACTATGGCTACACCTTC.

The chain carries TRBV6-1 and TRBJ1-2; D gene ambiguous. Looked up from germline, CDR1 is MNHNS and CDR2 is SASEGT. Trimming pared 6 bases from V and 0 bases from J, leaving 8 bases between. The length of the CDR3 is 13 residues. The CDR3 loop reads CASRSLPNYGYTF. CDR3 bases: TGTGCCAGCAGGTCCCTCCCTAACTATGGCTACACCTTC.

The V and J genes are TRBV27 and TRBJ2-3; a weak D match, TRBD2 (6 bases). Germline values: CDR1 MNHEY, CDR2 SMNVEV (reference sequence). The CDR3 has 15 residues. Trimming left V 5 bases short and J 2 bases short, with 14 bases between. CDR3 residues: CASSVTWGVTDTQYF. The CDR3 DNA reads TGTGCCAGCAGTGTCACCTGGGGGGTCACAGATACGCAGTATTTT.

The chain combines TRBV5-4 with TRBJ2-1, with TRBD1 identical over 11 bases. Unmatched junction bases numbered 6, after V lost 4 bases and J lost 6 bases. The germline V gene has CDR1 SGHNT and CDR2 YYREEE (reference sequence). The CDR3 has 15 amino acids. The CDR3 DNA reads TGTGCCAGCAGCCCTGGAGGGACAGGGGGCAATGAGCAGTTCTTC. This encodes CASSPGGTGGNEQFF.

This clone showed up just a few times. CDR3 in amino acids: CASSLMFNYGYTF. CDR3 coding DNA: TGTGCCAGCAGTCTAATGTTTAACTATGGCTACACCTTC. This sequence joins TRBV6-5 and TRBJ1-2; D not resolved. The CDR3 is made up of 13 amino acids. The V gene lost 5 bases and the J gene lost 1 base, with 8 bases spanning the gap. The V gene's germline CDR1 is MNHEY and CDR2 SVGAGI.

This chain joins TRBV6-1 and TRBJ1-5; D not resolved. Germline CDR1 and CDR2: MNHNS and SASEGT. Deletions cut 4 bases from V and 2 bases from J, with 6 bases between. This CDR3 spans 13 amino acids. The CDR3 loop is CASSGRGNQPQHF. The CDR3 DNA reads TGTGCCAGCAGTGGTCGGGGCAATCAGCCCCAGCATTTT.

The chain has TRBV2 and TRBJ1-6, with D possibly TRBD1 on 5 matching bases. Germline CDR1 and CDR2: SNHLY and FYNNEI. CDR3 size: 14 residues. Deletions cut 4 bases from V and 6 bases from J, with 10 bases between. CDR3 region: CASSGSQGNSPLHF. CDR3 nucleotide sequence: TGTGCCAGCAGTGGTTCGCAGGGTAATTCACCCCTCCACTTT.

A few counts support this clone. The CDR3 loop is CSVVGGVTDTQYF. The CDR3 DNA follows: TGCAGCGTTGTGGGGGGGGTCACAGATACGCAGTATTTT. V is TRBV29-1 and J is TRBJ2-3; 7 nucleotides agree with TRBD2. Germline-derived CDR1 and CDR2 are SQVTM and ANQGSEA. The CDR3 length is 13 residues. J was trimmed by 2 bases and V by 4 bases; bases with no gene match: 3.

The CDR3 reads CASSKGNYGYTF. In DNA form, the CDR3 reads TGTGCCAGCAGTAAGGGGAATTACGGCTACACCTTC. The chain is built from TRBV6-5 and TRBJ1-2; a possible D gene is TRBD1 (5 bases). The CDR3 length is 12 residues. CDR1 and CDR2 from the germline V gene are MNHEY and SVGAGI. V lost 5 bases to trimming and J lost 8 bases, with 12 bases between them.

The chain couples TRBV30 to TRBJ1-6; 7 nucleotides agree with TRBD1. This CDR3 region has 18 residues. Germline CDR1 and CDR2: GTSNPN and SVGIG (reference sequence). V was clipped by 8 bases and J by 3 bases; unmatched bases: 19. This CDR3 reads CAQSPRDRFSGYNSPLHF. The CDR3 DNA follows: TGTGCCCAATCCCCCAGGGACAGATTTTCGGGCTATAATTCACCCCTCCACTTT.

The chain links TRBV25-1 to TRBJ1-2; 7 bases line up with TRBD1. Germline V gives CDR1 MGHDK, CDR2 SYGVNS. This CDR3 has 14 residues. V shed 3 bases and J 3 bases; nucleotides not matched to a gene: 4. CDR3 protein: CASSDYGTDYGYTF. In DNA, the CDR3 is TGTGCCAGCAGTGACTACGGGACAGACTATGGCTACACCTTC.